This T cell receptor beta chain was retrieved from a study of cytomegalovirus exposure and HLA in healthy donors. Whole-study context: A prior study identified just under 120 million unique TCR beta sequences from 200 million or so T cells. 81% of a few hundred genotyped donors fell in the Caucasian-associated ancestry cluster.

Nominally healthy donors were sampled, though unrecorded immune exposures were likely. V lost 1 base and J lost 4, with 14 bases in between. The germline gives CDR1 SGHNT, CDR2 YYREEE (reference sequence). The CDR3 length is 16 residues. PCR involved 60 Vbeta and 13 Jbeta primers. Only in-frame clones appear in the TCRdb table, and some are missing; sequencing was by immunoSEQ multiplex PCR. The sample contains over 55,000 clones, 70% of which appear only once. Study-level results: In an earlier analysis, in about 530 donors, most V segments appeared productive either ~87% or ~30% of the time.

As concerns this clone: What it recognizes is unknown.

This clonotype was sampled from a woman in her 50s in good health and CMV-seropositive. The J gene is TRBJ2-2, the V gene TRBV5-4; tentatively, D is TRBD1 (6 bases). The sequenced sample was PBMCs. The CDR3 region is CASSLTGRGGTGELFF. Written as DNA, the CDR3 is TGTGCCAGCAGCTTGACTGGCAGGGGCGGCACCGGGGAGCTGTTTTTT.